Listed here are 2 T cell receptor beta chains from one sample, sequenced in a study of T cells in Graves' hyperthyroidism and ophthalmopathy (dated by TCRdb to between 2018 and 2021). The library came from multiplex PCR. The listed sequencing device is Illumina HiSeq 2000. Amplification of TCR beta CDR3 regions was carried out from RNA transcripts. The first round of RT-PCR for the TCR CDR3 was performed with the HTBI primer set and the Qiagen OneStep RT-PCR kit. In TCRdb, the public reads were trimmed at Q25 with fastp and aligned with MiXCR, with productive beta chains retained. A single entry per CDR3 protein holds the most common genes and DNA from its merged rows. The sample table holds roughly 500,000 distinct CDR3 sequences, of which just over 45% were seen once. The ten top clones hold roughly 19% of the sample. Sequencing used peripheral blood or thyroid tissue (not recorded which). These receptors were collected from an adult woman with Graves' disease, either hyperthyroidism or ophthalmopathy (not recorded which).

CDR3 sequence reads: CATSRGGTISYGSNTEAFF. In nucleotides, the CDR3 is TGTGCCACCAGCAGAGGGGGGACGATCTCCTATGGGTCGAACACTGAAGCTTTCTTT. The rearrangement links TRBV15 to TRBJ1-1; perhaps TRBD1 as D (5 bases). V lost 1 base and J lost 1, with 22 bases in between. CDR1 LNHNV and CDR2 YYDKDF come from the germline V gene (reference sequence). This CDR3 comprises 19 residues.

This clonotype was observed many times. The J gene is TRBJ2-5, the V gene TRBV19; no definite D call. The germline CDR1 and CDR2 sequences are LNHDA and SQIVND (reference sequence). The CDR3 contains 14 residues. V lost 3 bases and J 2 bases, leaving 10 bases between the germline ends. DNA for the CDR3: TGTGCCAGTAGTATGAGCAGCGTTCAAGAGACCCAGTACTTC. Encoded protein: CASSMSSVQETQYF.